This entry concerns a single TCR beta chain. The antigen remains unidentified. Primers for the PCR totalled 60 Vbeta and 13 Jbeta. The authors' processing: About 10 million of 70 million to 80 million unique TCR beta chains were shared, per a later count. Measured with immunoSEQ multiplex PCR; TCRdb has only the in-frame clones, and not every one. The V and J calls and clone size come from that table; D and trimming were worked out from the DNA. Here the sample table reports 65,000 to 90,000 clones. These data belong to a study of cytomegalovirus exposure and HLA in healthy donors. Across the study: In an early release, HLA-typed donors contributed tens of millions of unique TCR sequences. Study-level results: Because they were indistinguishable, some V segments, including TRBV6-2 and TRBV6-3, were excluded.

CDR1 PRHDT and CDR2 FYEKMQ come from the germline V gene (reference sequence). This CDR3 comprises 14 residues. V was pared by 7 bases and J by 2 bases, with 15 bases between. Sequenced material: PBMCs. This TCR derives from a middle-aged man in good health and CMV-seronegative. The chain joins TRBV13 to TRBJ2-7; weak D call: TRBD1 (5 bases). CDR3 nucleotide sequence: TGTGCCAGCACCCTGACAGCCGCCCCCTACGAGCAGTACTTC. Translation gives CASTLTAAPYEQYF.